These T cell receptor beta chains were read from a single sample in a study of CXCR3-negative and CXCR3-positive naive CD8 T cells. Each CDR3 protein gets one entry in TCRdb, which reprocessed the 5' RACE reads and gives no DNA. In all, the sample yields tens of thousands of distinct CDR3 sequences. The sequenced sample consisted of naive CXCR3- CD8+ T cells from blood. These receptors were taken from a human donor in good health. Some clones in this sample may be carry-over from other donors' samples. The CDR3 runs from the conserved cysteine through the conserved F or W. Each record gives: V gene, clone size, J gene, CDR3 protein. Size is stated for part of the rows, as once, few or many counts, or as a class when the clone is expanded.

v_gene: TRBV19
abundance: -
j_gene: TRBJ2-5
CDR3aa: CASSIEPAETQYF

v_gene: TRBV6-2/TRBV6-3
abundance: -
j_gene: TRBJ2-7
CDR3aa: CASSFSYEQYF

v_gene: TRBV28
abundance: -
j_gene: TRBJ2-7
CDR3aa: CASSLLAGGLYEQYF

v_gene: TRBV12-3/TRBV12-4
abundance: -
j_gene: TRBJ2-2
CDR3aa: CASRGPGTGRSGELFF

v_gene: TRBV29-1
abundance: -
j_gene: TRBJ2-1
CDR3aa: CSVVQGISYNEQFF

v_gene: TRBV14
abundance: -
j_gene: TRBJ2-7
CDR3aa: CASSQELGNRVTYEQYF

v_gene: TRBV25-1
abundance: -
j_gene: TRBJ2-5
CDR3aa: CASNQRSSETQYF

v_gene: TRBV14
abundance: -
j_gene: TRBJ1-1
CDR3aa: CASSQDIGTAYTEAFF

v_gene: TRBV9
abundance: -
j_gene: TRBJ2-7
CDR3aa: CASSVAPGIDYEQYF

v_gene: TRBV29-1
abundance: -
j_gene: TRBJ2-1
CDR3aa: CSVEAATSGLTYNEQFF

v_gene: TRBV7-9
abundance: -
j_gene: TRBJ2-3
CDR3aa: CASSVPGQLSTDTQYF

v_gene: TRBV5-1
abundance: -
j_gene: TRBJ2-7
CDR3aa: CASSFWDSTYEQYF

v_gene: TRBV12-3/TRBV12-4
abundance: -
j_gene: TRBJ2-2
CDR3aa: CASSGLHPSTGELFF

v_gene: TRBV20-1
abundance: medium-sized
j_gene: TRBJ1-3
CDR3aa: CSARVSAQPGNTIYF

v_gene: TRBV30
abundance: -
j_gene: TRBJ2-4
CDR3aa: CAWSVSRLAKNIQYF

v_gene: TRBV20-1
abundance: -
j_gene: TRBJ1-1
CDR3aa: CSAKPGNTEAFF

v_gene: TRBV15
abundance: -
j_gene: TRBJ2-6
CDR3aa: CATTGGSGANVLTF

v_gene: TRBV29-1
abundance: medium-sized
j_gene: TRBJ1-4
CDR3aa: CSVEGWGAASGKLFF

v_gene: TRBV5-6
abundance: medium-sized
j_gene: TRBJ2-7
CDR3aa: CASRPTPGTSVDEQYF

v_gene: TRBV27
abundance: -
j_gene: TRBJ2-7
CDR3aa: CASSLQVSYEQYF

v_gene: TRBV20-1
abundance: -
j_gene: TRBJ2-3
CDR3aa: CSAPKAGAPTDTQYF

v_gene: TRBV10-3
abundance: medium-sized
j_gene: TRBJ2-2
CDR3aa: CATWFPGTSGGRNTGELFF

v_gene: TRBV2
abundance: -
j_gene: TRBJ2-7
CDR3aa: CASRPLYYEQYF

v_gene: TRBV27
abundance: -
j_gene: TRBJ1-5
CDR3aa: CASSPHHGSNQPQHF

v_gene: TRBV19
abundance: -
j_gene: TRBJ2-1
CDR3aa: CASSWTSNEQFF

v_gene: TRBV28
abundance: -
j_gene: TRBJ2-7
CDR3aa: CASRRLADEQYF

v_gene: TRBV27
abundance: -
j_gene: TRBJ2-7
CDR3aa: CASSLSADRVFDEQYF

v_gene: TRBV27
abundance: -
j_gene: TRBJ2-3
CDR3aa: CASSLGLTRLTDTQYF

v_gene: TRBV12-3/TRBV12-4
abundance: -
j_gene: TRBJ2-7
CDR3aa: CASSEDPGGHEQYF

v_gene: TRBV12-3/TRBV12-4
abundance: -
j_gene: TRBJ2-1
CDR3aa: CASTSVLGFHEQFF

v_gene: TRBV10-3
abundance: -
j_gene: TRBJ1-1
CDR3aa: CAISDGQASEAFF

v_gene: TRBV20-1
abundance: -
j_gene: TRBJ2-2
CDR3aa: CSASGTHTGELFF

v_gene: TRBV30
abundance: -
j_gene: TRBJ1-1
CDR3aa: CAWSHGGWTEAFF

v_gene: TRBV20-1
abundance: -
j_gene: TRBJ2-1
CDR3aa: CSARDPRTRRYTYSALIDEQFF

v_gene: TRBV13
abundance: -
j_gene: TRBJ2-3
CDR3aa: CASHSDTTDTQYF

v_gene: TRBV7-9
abundance: -
j_gene: TRBJ1-1
CDR3aa: CASSLSGDTEAFF

v_gene: TRBV14
abundance: -
j_gene: TRBJ2-3
CDR3aa: CASSQDSTTDTQYF

v_gene: TRBV7-9
abundance: -
j_gene: TRBJ2-7
CDR3aa: CASSSPRWGNNEQYF

v_gene: TRBV4-3
abundance: -
j_gene: TRBJ2-3
CDR3aa: CASSQDFRVEDTQYF

v_gene: TRBV28
abundance: -
j_gene: TRBJ2-7
CDR3aa: CASSLGQGIIYEQYF

v_gene: TRBV5-1
abundance: -
j_gene: TRBJ2-1
CDR3aa: CASWAGDFGSYNEQFF

v_gene: TRBV10-1
abundance: -
j_gene: TRBJ2-2
CDR3aa: CASKSGGGDTGELFF

v_gene: TRBV11-2
abundance: -
j_gene: TRBJ2-1
CDR3aa: CASSRGGRGVWRNEQFF

v_gene: TRBV28
abundance: -
j_gene: TRBJ1-6
CDR3aa: CASSLSDRASPLHF

v_gene: TRBV28
abundance: -
j_gene: TRBJ2-7
CDR3aa: CASSLDGGGPYEQYF

v_gene: TRBV7-3
abundance: -
j_gene: TRBJ2-3
CDR3aa: CASSLPTGATDTQYF

v_gene: TRBV7-9
abundance: -
j_gene: TRBJ2-5
CDR3aa: CASRLSETQYF

v_gene: TRBV23-1
abundance: -
j_gene: TRBJ2-1
CDR3aa: CASSLGQEYNEQSF